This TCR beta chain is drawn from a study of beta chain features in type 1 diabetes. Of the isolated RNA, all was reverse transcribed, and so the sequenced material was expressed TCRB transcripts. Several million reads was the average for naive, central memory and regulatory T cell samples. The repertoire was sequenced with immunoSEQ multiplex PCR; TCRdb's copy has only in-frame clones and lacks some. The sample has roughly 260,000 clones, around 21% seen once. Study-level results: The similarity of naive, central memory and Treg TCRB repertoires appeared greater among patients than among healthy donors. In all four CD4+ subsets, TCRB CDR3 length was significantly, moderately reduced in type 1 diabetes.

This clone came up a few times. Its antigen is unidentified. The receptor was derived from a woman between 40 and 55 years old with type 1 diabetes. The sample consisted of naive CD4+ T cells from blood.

CDR3 in amino acids: CASSYSGTEYGYTF. DNA for the CDR3: TGTGCCAGCAGTTACTCGGGGACAGAATATGGCTACACCTTC. This sequence joins TRBV6-5 and TRBJ1-2; 7 bases fit TRBD1. The V gene's germline CDR1 is MNHEY and CDR2 SVGAGI. The CDR3 is 14 amino acids. V trimming: 0 bases; J trimming: 5 bases; junction bases outside the gene matches: 3.